A selection of T cell receptor beta chains follows, all from one sample in a study of cytomegalovirus exposure and HLA in healthy donors. Only in-frame clones appear in the TCRdb table, and some are missing; sequencing was by immunoSEQ multiplex PCR. The sample includes 75,000 to 90,000 clones, approximately 95% of them seen just once. Material for sequencing was PBMCs. The receptors were sampled from a woman under 30 in good health and CMV-seronegative. The CDR3 runs from the conserved cysteine through the conserved F or W. The D gene is left open where the match is weak. The size field is filled for only some rows; it gives once, few, many or a size class.

TGTGCCTGGAGTGTACAGATTAAATCTGGAAACACCATATATTTT	CAWSVQIKSGNTIYF	TRBV30	.	.	TRBJ1-3
TGTGCCAGCAGCTTAAATCGACTAGCGGGTCGCAATGAGCAGTTCTTC	CASSLNRLAGRNEQFF	TRBV11-2	.	TRBD2	TRBJ2-1
TGTGCCAGCAGTTGGTCGGGGAACACTGAAGCTTTCTTT	CASSWSGNTEAFF	TRBV6-5	once	.	TRBJ1-1
TGTGCCAGCTGCGACCGGGACAGGGGAACAGATACGCAGTATTTT	CASCDRDRGTDTQYF	TRBV6-6	.	TRBD1	TRBJ2-3
TGCGCCAGCAGCCAAGAGTCGCGGCTAGCGGGAGGGGCGGATACGCAGTATTTT	CASSQESRLAGGADTQYF	TRBV4-3	.	TRBD2	TRBJ2-3
TGTGCCATCAGAAACCGGGACAGGGACTCTGAAGCTTTCTTT	CAIRNRDRDSEAFF	TRBV10-3	.	TRBD1	TRBJ1-1
TGTGCCAGCAGCTCGGGACTAGGGAACACCGGGGAGCTGTTTTTT	CASSSGLGNTGELFF	TRBV7-9	once	TRBD2	TRBJ2-2
TGCAGCGCCCCCCTAGCGGGGGGGCGTAATGAGCAGTTCTTC	CSAPLAGGRNEQFF	TRBV29-1	.	TRBD2	TRBJ2-1
TGCGCCAGCGGACAGAGCTCTGGAAACACCATATATTTT	CASGQSSGNTIYF	TRBV10-1	.	.	TRBJ1-3
TGTGCCAGCAGCTCCTTAGCGGATAAAGAGACCCAGTACTTC	CASSSLADKETQYF	TRBV14	.	.	TRBJ2-5
TGCGCCAGCAGCCGGCAGGGGGCGAATAATGAAAAACTGTTTTTT	CASSRQGANNEKLFF	TRBV4-1	.	TRBD1	TRBJ1-4
TGTGCCAGCAGCCCGGACAGTCCCACTGAAGCTTTCTTT	CASSPDSPTEAFF	TRBV7-9	.	.	TRBJ1-1
TGTGCCAGCAGTCCCATTTCTAGGAACAATGAGCAGTTCTTC	CASSPISRNNEQFF	TRBV2	.	.	TRBJ2-1
TGCGCCAGCAGTGGCGGGACTAGCAGTACCTACAATGAGCAGTTCTTC	CASSGGTSSTYNEQFF	TRBV10-2	.	TRBD2	TRBJ2-1
TGCGCCAGCAGCCGCAACAGGGGGGTAGGGCTCGAAAAACTGTTTTTT	CASSRNRGVGLEKLFF	TRBV4-3	.	TRBD1	TRBJ1-4
TGTGCCAGCAGCTTAGATCGGGGGACGAACACCGGGGAGCTGTTTTTT	CASSLDRGTNTGELFF	TRBV11-2	.	.	TRBJ2-2
TGTGCCAGTAGTATCAGACCAGGGGGGAGCAATGAGCAGTTCTTC	CASSIRPGGSNEQFF	TRBV19	.	.	TRBJ2-1
TGTGCCAGCAGTATTACAGGGATGGAGCGTGGCTACACCTTC	CASSITGMERGYTF	TRBV28	.	.	TRBJ1-2
TGTGCCAGTGACAGGGGAAGATCGAGCAATCAGCCCCAGCATTTT	CASDRGRSSNQPQHF	TRBV19	.	TRBD1	TRBJ1-5
TGCGCCAGCAGCCCCGGGGGGCCCACAGATACGCAGTATTTT	CASSPGGPTDTQYF	TRBV4-1	.	.	TRBJ2-3
TGTGCCAGCAGCGCCCGCGGGGGAAGGGAGGGGGAGCTGTTTTTT	CASSARGGREGELFF	TRBV9	.	TRBD2	TRBJ2-2
TGTGCCAGCTCACGGCAGGACTATGGCTACACCTTC	CASSRQDYGYTF	TRBV18	.	.	TRBJ1-2
TGTGCCAGCAACCACAGGGGGCTGGGCACTGAAGCTTTCTTT	CASNHRGLGTEAFF	TRBV27	once	TRBD1	TRBJ1-1
TGCGCCAGCAGCCAAGCCTACAGGGGGCCCTACGAGCAGTACTTC	CASSQAYRGPYEQYF	TRBV4-1	.	TRBD1	TRBJ2-7
TGCGCCAGCAGCCAGGACAGGGTCAAGCAGTACTTC	CASSQDRVKQYF	TRBV4-3	once	TRBD1	TRBJ2-7
TGTGCCAGCAGCCTTACCCCGGACAGGGTAGAGTACGAGCAGTACTTC	CASSLTPDRVEYEQYF	TRBV7-9	.	TRBD1	TRBJ2-7
TGCAGCGTTAGGACACCTACCACCATTCAAGAGACCCAGTACTTC	CSVRTPTTIQETQYF	TRBV29-1	.	.	TRBJ2-5
TGTGCCAGCAGCTCCCTGGACAGCTATGGCTACACCTTC	CASSSLDSYGYTF	TRBV5-8	.	.	TRBJ1-2
TGTGCCAGCACCGGGACAGCAACCTACGAGCAGTACTTC	CASTGTATYEQYF	TRBV28	.	TRBD1	TRBJ2-7
TGTGCCAGCAGGACAGGCCAGCCCACAGATACGCAGTATTTT	CASRTGQPTDTQYF	TRBV7-2	.	.	TRBJ2-3
TGTGCCAGCTCACCAACGACTAGCGGAGACAATGAGCAGTTCTTC	CASSPTTSGDNEQFF	TRBV18	.	TRBD2	TRBJ2-1
TGTGCCAGCAGCCCGATGACAGGGGAGGTTAGCTACACCTTC	CASSPMTGEVSYTF	TRBV5-4	.	TRBD1	TRBJ1-2
TGCAGTGCTAGCCGGGACAGAGCTTTCTTT	CSASRDRAFF	TRBV20-1	.	TRBD1	TRBJ1-1
TGTGCCAGCAGCTCCGACCGGGACATCGCCTACGAGCAGTACTTC	CASSSDRDIAYEQYF	TRBV9	.	.	TRBJ2-7
TGTGCCAGCAGCTCGGAGGGACTAGCGCGAATAAATACGCAGTATTTT	CASSSEGLARINTQYF	TRBV7-2	.	TRBD2	TRBJ2-3
TGCGCCAGCAGCCAAGATTTTAGCCGGGCTAATGAAAAACTGTTTTTT	CASSQDFSRANEKLFF	TRBV4-1	.	.	TRBJ1-4
TGTGCCAGTAGGTACAGGGGGTTAATCTATGGCTACACCTTC	CASRYRGLIYGYTF	TRBV19	.	TRBD1	TRBJ1-2
TGTGCCAGCAGCCCGACCGGGGTTCCCTACGAGCAGTACTTC	CASSPTGVPYEQYF	TRBV7-2	once	.	TRBJ2-7
TGTGCCAGCAGCCCCAATCAGAACACTGAAGCTTTCTTT	CASSPNQNTEAFF	TRBV9	.	.	TRBJ1-1
TGTGCCAGCAGTGATGCAGCGGCCAACACCGGGGAGCTGTTTTTT	CASSDAAANTGELFF	TRBV2	.	.	TRBJ2-2
TGTGCCAGCAGTGCAACCGGGACAGGGCTAGAGACCCAGTACTTC	CASSATGTGLETQYF	TRBV6-1	once	TRBD1	TRBJ2-5
TGTGCCAGCTCACCACCGGGACAGGGTTTCGGAAACACCATATATTTT	CASSPPGQGFGNTIYF	TRBV18	.	TRBD1	TRBJ1-3
TGTGCCAGCAGCTTGGTTGAGACACCACATGAGCAGTTCTTC	CASSLVETPHEQFF	TRBV5-4	.	.	TRBJ2-1
TGTGCCAGCAGCTTAGTGGGGGCTAGCTCCTACGAGCAGTACTTC	CASSLVGASSYEQYF	TRBV7-8	.	.	TRBJ2-7
TGTGCCAGCGGGACTAGCGGGAGCAAGCTGGGCGAGCAGTTCTTC	CASGTSGSKLGEQFF	TRBV5-4	once	TRBD2	TRBJ2-1
TGTGCCAGCAAAGGGACTAGCGGGCAGCAGTTCTTC	CASKGTSGQQFF	TRBV2	.	TRBD2	TRBJ2-1